The rows below give T cell receptor beta chains drawn from one sample of a study of OX40 agonist ivuxolimab in advanced cancers. Generated by immunoSEQ multiplex PCR, the TCRdb table keeps only in-frame clones and is missing some. The table includes roughly 56,000 clones, approximately 88% detected once. The material sequenced was CD4+ or CD8+ T cells sorted from blood, taken in a trial of the OX40 agonist ivuxolimab. All receptors derive from an adult with an advanced solid tumor such as melanoma, head and neck, liver or kidney cancer. CDR3s leave out the opening cysteine and the closing phenylalanine or tryptophan. Clone size is not always given. Where it is, it says once, few, many or a class for expanded clones.

V	J	size	CDR3
TRBV5-6	TRBJ2-7	-	ASSPLGGMGGYEQY
TRBV29-1	TRBJ2-4	-	SVRRVETKNIQY
TRBV27	TRBJ2-1	-	ASSVRGEQF
TRBV2	TRBJ2-1	-	ASSHRGHVGNEQF
TRBV7-2	TRBJ2-1	few	ASSLGTSAQPAQF
TRBV6-1	TRBJ1-3	-	ASSDHRGHGNTIY
TRBV28	TRBJ2-3	-	ASTGGGADTQY
TRBV5-1	TRBJ1-2	-	ASSLGPYAVAYGYT
TRBV19	TRBJ2-7	once	ASSNQGTVLY
TRBV10-1	TRBJ2-2	-	ASQRTSGANTGELF
TRBV4-3	TRBJ2-2	-	ASSLHRGPGELF
TRBV5-1	TRBJ2-3	-	ASSPGLRTGFQTDTQY
TRBV28	TRBJ1-5	-	ASSRQEFRLYSNQPQH
TRBV5-1	TRBJ2-2	-	ASSFFESSNTGELF
TRBV21-1	TRBJ2-7	-	ASSKGRLRGQAKAYEQY
TRBV6-6	TRBJ1-6	few	ASSFDYSPLH
TRBV15	TRBJ2-7	-	ATSRGGLAGGYSYEQY
TRBV11-2	TRBJ2-7	-	ASSADRVGYEQY